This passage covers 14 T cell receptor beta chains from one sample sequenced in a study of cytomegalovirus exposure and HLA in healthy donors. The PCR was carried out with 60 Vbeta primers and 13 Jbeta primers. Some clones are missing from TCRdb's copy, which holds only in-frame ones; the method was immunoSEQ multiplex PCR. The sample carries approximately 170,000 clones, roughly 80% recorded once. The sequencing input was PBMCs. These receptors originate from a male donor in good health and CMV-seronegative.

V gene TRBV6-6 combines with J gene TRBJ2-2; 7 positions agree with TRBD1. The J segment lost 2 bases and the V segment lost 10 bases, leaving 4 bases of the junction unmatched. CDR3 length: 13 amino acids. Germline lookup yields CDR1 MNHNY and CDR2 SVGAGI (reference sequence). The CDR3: CAIGGDNTGELFF. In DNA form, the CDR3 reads TGTGCCATAGGGGGCGATAACACCGGGGAGCTGTTTTTT.

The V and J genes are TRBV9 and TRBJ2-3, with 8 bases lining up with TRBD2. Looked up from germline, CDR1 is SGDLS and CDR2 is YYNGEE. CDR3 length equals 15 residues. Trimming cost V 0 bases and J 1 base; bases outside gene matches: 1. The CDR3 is CASSVGAGGTDTQYF. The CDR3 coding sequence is TGTGCCAGCAGCGTAGGAGCGGGGGGCACAGATACGCAGTATTTT.

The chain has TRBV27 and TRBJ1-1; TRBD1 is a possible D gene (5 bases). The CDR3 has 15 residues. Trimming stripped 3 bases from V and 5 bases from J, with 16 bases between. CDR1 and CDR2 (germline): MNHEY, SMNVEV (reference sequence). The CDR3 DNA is TGTGCCAGCAGTTTTGTCAGGGTTAAGAGAACTGAAGCTTTCTTT. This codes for CASSFVRVKRTEAFF.

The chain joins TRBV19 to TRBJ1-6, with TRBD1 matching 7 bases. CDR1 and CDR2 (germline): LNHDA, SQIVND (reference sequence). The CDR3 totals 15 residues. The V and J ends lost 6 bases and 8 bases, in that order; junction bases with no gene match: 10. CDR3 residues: CASRPKTGWDSPLHF. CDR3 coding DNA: TGTGCCAGTAGACCCAAGACAGGGTGGGATTCACCCCTCCACTTT.

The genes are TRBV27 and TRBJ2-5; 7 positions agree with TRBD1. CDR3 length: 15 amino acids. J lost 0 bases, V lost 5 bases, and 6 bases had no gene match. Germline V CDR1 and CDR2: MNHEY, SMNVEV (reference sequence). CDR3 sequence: CASSRNRGDQETQYF. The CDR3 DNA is TGTGCCAGCAGTCGAAACAGGGGAGACCAAGAGACCCAGTACTTC.

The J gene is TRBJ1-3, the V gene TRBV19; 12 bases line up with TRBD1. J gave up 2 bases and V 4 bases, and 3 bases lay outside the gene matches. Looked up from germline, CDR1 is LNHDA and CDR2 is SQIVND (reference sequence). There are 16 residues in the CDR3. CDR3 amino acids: CASSTGQGATGNTIYF. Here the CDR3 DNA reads TGTGCCAGTAGTACGGGACAGGGGGCTACTGGAAACACCATATATTTT. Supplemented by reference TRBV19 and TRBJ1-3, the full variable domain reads DGGITQSPKYLFRKEGQNVTLSCEQNLNHDAMYWYRQDPGQGLRLIYYSQIVNDFQKGDIAEGYSVSREKKESFPLTVTSAQKNPTAFYLCASSTGQGATGNTIYFGEGSWLTVV.

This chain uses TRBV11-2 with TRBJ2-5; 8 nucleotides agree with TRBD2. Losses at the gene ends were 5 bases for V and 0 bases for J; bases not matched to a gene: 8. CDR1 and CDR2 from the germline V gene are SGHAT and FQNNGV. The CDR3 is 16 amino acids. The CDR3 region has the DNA TGTGCCAGCAGCACCCCCGGGAGGGGGTACCAAGAGACCCAGTACTTC. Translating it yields CASSTPGRGYQETQYF.

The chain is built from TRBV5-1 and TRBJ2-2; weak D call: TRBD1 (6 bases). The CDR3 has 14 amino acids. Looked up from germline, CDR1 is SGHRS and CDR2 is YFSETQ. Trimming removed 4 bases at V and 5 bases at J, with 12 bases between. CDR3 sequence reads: CASSAVQGTGELFF. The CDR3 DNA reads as TGCGCCAGCAGCGCGGTACAGGGAACCGGGGAGCTGTTTTTT.

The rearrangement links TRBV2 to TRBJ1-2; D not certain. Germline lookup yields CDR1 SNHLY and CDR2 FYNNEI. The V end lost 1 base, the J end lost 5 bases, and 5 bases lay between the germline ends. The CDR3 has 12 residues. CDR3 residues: CASSEETYGYTF. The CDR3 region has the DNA TGTGCCAGCAGTGAAGAAACTTATGGCTACACCTTC.

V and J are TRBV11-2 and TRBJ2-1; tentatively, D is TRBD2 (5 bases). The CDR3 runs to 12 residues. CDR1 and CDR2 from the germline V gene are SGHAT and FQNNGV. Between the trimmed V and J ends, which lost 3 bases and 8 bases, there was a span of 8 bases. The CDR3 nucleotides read TGTGCCAGCAGCTTCAGCGGTGATGAGCAGTTCTTC. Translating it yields CASSFSGDEQFF.

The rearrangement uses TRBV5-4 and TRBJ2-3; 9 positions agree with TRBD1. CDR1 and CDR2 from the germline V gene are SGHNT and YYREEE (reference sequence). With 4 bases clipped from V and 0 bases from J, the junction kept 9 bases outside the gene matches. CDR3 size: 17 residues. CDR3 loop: CASSLGQGPSSTDTQYF. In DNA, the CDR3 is TGTGCCAGCAGCCTGGGACAGGGCCCTTCTAGCACAGATACGCAGTATTTT.

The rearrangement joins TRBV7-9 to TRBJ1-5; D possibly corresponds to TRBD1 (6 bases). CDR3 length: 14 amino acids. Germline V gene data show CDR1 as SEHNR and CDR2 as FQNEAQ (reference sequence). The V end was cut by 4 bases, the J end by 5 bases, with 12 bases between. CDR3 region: CASSSGNRDQPQHF. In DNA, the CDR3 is TGTGCCAGCAGCTCAGGGAACAGGGATCAGCCCCAGCATTTT.

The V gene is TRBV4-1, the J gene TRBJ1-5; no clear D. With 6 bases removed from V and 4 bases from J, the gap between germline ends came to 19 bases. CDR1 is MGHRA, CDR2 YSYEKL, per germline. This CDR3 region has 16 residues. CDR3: CASRLRPSSRNQPQHF. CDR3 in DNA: TGCGCCAGCAGACTCAGACCTAGCAGCCGAAATCAGCCCCAGCATTTT.

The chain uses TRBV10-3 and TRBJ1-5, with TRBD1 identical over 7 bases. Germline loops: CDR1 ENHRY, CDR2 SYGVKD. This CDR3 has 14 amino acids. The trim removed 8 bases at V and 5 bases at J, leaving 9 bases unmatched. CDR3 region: CAIAKTGSDQPQHF. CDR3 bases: TGTGCCATCGCAAAGACAGGGTCGGATCAGCCCCAGCATTTT.